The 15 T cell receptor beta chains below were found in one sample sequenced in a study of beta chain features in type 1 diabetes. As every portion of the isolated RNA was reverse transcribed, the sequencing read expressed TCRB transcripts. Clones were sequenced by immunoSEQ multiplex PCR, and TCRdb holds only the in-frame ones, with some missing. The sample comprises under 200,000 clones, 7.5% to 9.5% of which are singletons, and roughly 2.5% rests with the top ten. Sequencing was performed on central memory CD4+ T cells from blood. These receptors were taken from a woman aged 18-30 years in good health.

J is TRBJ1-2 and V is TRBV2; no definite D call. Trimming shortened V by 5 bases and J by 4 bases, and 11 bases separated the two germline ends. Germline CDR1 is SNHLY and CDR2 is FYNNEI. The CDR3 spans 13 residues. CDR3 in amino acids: CASSTGELYGYTF. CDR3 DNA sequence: TGTGCCAGCAGTACCGGGGAACTCTATGGCTACACCTTC.

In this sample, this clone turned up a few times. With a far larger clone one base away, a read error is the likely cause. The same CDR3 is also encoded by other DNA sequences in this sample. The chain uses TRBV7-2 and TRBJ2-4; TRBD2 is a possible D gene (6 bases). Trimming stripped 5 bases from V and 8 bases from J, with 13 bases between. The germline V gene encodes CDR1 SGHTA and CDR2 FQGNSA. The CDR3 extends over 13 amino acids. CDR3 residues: CASSQDTGDIQYF. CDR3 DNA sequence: TGTGCCAGCAGCCAAGATACGGGGGACATTCAGTACTTC. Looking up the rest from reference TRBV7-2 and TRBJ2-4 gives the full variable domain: GAGVSQSPSNKVTEKGKDVELRCDPISGHTALYWYRQSLGQGLEFLIYFQGNSAPDKSGLPSDRFSAERTGGSVSTLTIQRTQQEDSAVYLCASSQDTGDIQYFGAGTRLSVL.

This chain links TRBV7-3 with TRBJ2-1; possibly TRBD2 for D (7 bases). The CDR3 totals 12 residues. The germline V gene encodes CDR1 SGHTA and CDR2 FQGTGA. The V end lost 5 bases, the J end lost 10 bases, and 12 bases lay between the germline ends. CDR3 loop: CASSVQGGEQFF. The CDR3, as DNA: TGTGCCAGCAGCGTACAGGGAGGGGAGCAGTTCTTC.

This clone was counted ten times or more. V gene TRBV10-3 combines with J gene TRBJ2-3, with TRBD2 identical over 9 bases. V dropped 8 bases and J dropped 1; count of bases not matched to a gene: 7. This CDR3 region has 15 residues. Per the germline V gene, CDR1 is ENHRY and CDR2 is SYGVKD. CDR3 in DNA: TGTGCCATCGATGATAGCGGGAGTGGCACAGATACGCAGTATTTT. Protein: CAIDDSGSGTDTQYF.

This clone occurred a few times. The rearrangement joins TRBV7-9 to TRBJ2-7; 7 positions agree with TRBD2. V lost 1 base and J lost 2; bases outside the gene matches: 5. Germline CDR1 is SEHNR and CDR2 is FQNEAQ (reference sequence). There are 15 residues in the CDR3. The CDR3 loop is CASSLVASGAYEQYF. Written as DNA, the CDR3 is TGTGCCAGCAGCTTAGTGGCTAGCGGTGCCTACGAGCAGTACTTC. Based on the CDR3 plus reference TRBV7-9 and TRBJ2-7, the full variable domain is DTGVSQNPRHKITKRGQNVTFRCDPISEHNRLYWYRQTLGQGPEFLTYFQNEAQLEKSRLLSDRFSAERPKGSFSTLEIQRTEQGDSAMYLCASSLVASGAYEQYFGPGTRLTVT.

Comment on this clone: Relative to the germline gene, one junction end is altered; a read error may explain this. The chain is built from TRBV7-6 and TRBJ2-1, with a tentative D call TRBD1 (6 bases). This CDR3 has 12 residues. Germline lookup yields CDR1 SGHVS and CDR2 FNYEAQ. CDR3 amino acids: CASSPTGREQFF. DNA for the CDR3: TGTGCTAGCAGCCCCACAGGGCGAGAGCAGTTCTTC.

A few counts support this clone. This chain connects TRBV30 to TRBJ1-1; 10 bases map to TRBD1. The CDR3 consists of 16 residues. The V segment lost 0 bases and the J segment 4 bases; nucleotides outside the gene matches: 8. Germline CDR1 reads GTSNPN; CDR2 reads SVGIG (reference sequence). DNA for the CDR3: TGTGCCTGGAGTGTAAGCCGGACAGGGGGAGTCACTGAAGCTTTCTTT. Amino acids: CAWSVSRTGGVTEAFF.

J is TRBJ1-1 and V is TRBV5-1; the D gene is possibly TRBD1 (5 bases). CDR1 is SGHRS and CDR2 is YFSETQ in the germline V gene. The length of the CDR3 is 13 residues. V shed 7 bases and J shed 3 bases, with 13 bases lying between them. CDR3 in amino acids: CASRIWGDTEAFF. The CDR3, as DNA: TGCGCCAGCCGAATCTGGGGGGACACTGAAGCTTTCTTT.

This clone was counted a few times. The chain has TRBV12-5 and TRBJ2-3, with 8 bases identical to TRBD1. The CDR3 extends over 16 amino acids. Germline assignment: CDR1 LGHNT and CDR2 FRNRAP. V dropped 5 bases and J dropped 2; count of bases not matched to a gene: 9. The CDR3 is CASGRMGQVNTDTQYF. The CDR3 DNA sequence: TGTGCTAGTGGTCGAATGGGACAGGTGAACACAGATACGCAGTATTTT.

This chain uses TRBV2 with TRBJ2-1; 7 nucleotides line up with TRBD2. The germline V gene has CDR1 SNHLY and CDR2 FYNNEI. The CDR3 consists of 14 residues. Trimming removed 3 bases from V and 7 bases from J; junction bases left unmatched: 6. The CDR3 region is CASSEVGGTNEQFF. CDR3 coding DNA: TGTGCCAGCAGTGAGGTCGGGGGGACGAATGAGCAGTTCTTC.

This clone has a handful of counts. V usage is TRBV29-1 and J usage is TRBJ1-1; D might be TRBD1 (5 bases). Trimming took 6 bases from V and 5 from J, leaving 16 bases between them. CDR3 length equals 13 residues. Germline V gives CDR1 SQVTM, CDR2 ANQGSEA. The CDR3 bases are TGCAGCGTCTCCTTGGGGGGGAGGACTGAAGCTTTCTTT. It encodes CSVSLGGRTEAFF. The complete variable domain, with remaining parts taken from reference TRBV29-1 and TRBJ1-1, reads SAVISQKPSRDICQRGTSLTIQCQVDSQVTMMFWYRQQPGQSLTLIATANQGSEATYESGFVIDKFPISRPNLTFSTLTVSNMSPEDSSIYLCSVSLGGRTEAFFGQGTRLTVV.

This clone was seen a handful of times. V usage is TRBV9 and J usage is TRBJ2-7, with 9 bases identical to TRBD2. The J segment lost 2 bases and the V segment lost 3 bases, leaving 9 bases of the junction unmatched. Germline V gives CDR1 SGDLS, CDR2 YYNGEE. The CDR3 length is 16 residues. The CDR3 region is CASSASWGGGAYEQYF. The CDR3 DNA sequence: TGTGCCAGCAGCGCCTCCTGGGGCGGGGGGGCCTACGAGCAGTACTTC. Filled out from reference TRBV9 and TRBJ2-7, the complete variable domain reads DSGVTQTPKHLITATGQRVTLRCSPRSGDLSVYWYQQSLDQGLQFLIQYYNGEERAKGNILERFSAQQFPDLHSELNLSSLELGDSALYFCASSASWGGGAYEQYFGPGTRLTVT.

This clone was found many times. The CDR3 here is CASSAGLRSGANVLTF. The DNA of the CDR3 is TGTGCCAGCAGTGCGGGTCTCCGGTCTGGGGCCAACGTCCTGACTTTC. The V gene is TRBV2, the J gene TRBJ2-6; unclear D gene. The CDR3 extends over 16 amino acids. Trimming removed 4 bases from V and 1 base from J, with 11 bases in between. From germline, CDR1 is SNHLY and CDR2 FYNNEI.

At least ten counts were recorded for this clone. In DNA form, the CDR3 reads TGCAGTGCCACAACCTACAATGAGCAGTTCTTC. Translating gives CSATTYNEQFF. The rearrangement uses TRBV20-1 and TRBJ2-1; D gene uncertain. V was shortened by 6 bases and J by 2 bases, with 5 bases between the two germline ends. The CDR3 is 11 residues long. Germline CDR1 and CDR2: DFQATT and SNEGSKA (reference sequence).

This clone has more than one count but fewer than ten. Written as DNA, the CDR3 is TGCGCCAGCAATTCTCTGACTAGCGGAACCACAGATACGCAGTATTTT. Its protein product is CASNSLTSGTTDTQYF. This chain links TRBV4-1 with TRBJ2-3; the match to TRBD2 covers 9 bases. V lost 7 bases to trimming and J lost 2 bases; unmatched junction nucleotides: 10. Germline V lookup: CDR1 MGHRA, CDR2 YSYEKL. The CDR3 has 16 residues.